The present TCR beta chain was sequenced within a study of CD4 T cells in relation to SARS-CoV-2 and coronaviruses. The V gene's germline CDR1 is LGHDT and CDR2 YNNKEL (reference sequence). Between the trimmed V and J ends, which lost 8 bases and 0 bases, there was a span of 12 bases. There are 14 residues in the CDR3. Clones were read by immunoSEQ multiplex PCR, and TCRdb kept only the in-frame ones, dropping some. The sample holds 24,000 or so clones; about 84% are singletons and the top ten take more than 11%. About this clone: What it binds is not known.

Before the COVID-19 pandemic, during about 2011-2019, CD4+ T cells were taken from unexposed donors. After less than 11 days of culture, CD4+ T cells were isolated. Half the medium was replaced with IL-2 medium on days 3 and 7. Overall study findings and caveats: In around 60% of donors, memory CD4+ clonotypes crossrecognized SARS-CoV-2 and at least one common cold coronavirus spike. Crossreactive clones expanded significantly less to SARS-CoV-2 than monoreactive clones.

This receptor was obtained from a human donor in good health. The rearrangement links TRBV3-1 (or the pseudogene TRBV3-2) to TRBJ2-3; D gene unclear. The sample taken for sequencing was CD4+ T cells from PBMCs, cultured in vitro. The CDR3 is CASGDGSSTDTQYF. In DNA form, the CDR3 reads TGTGCCAGCGGAGACGGATCTAGCACAGATACGCAGTATTTT.